These 7 T cell receptor beta chains share one sample of origin, sequenced in a study of cytomegalovirus exposure and HLA in healthy donors (dated by TCRdb to about 2017). Library preparation employed the immunoSEQ multiplex PCR assay. For the multiplex PCR, a mixture combining 60 forward primers for TCR Vbeta segments and 13 reverse primers for TCR Jbeta segments was used. TCRdb holds this immuneACCESS table with in-frame rearrangements only. Some clones are missing; in checked studies, unresolved V genes explain under half, and the rest has no known cause. This sample's table lists over 120,000 clones. The ten top clones hold 0.75% to 1% of the sample. Sequenced sample: PBMCs. Receptor source: a male donor in good health and CMV-seronegative.

The V call is TRBV29-1, the J call TRBJ2-1; D may be TRBD1 (6 bases). Germline-derived CDR1 and CDR2 are SQVTM and ANQGSEA. This CDR3 contains 10 residues. V dropped 4 bases and J dropped 10 bases, with 8 bases sitting between them. The CDR3: CSVGGHEQFF. The CDR3 DNA reads as TGCAGCGTTGGGGGGCACGAGCAGTTCTTC.

J is TRBJ2-2 and V is TRBV30; TRBD2 agrees at 9 bases. CDR3 length equals 17 residues. Germline CDR1 GTSNPN, CDR2 SVGIG (reference sequence). V was clipped by 7 bases and J by 3 bases; unmatched bases: 15. The CDR3 is CASQGGGRAIDTGELFF. The CDR3 DNA sequence: TGTGCCTCCCAGGGGGGCGGGAGGGCCATAGACACCGGGGAGCTGTTTTTT.

The chain uses TRBV4-1 and TRBJ2-2, with TRBD1 as a possible D gene (5 bases). Germline CDR1 is MGHRA and CDR2 is YSYEKL. The CDR3 is made up of 17 amino acids. Deletions cut 0 bases from V and 2 bases from J, with 13 bases between. The CDR3 reads CASSQEDRAINTGELFF. In nucleotides, the CDR3 is TGCGCCAGCAGCCAAGAAGACAGAGCTATAAACACCGGGGAGCTGTTTTTT.

The chain couples TRBV28 to TRBJ1-1; 7 bases agree with TRBD1. The germline V gene has CDR1 MDHEN and CDR2 SYDVKM. V was clipped by 5 bases and J by 5 bases; unmatched bases: 8. CDR3 size: 14 residues. The CDR3 reads CASSPSTGRTEAFF. CDR3 coding DNA: TGTGCCAGCAGTCCCTCGACAGGGAGGACTGAAGCTTTCTTT.

The genes are TRBV7-9 and TRBJ1-3, with TRBD1 matching 8 bases. This CDR3 contains 15 residues. V shed 6 bases, J shed 4 bases, and the junction held 8 bases outside the gene matches. Germline V CDR1 and CDR2: SEHNR, FQNEAQ (reference sequence). The CDR3 nucleotides are TGTGCCAGCAGTACTACAGGGGGAACAGGAAACACCATATATTTT. This encodes CASSTTGGTGNTIYF.

The chain recombines TRBV12-2 with TRBJ2-2; TRBD2 is the table's D call and was not checked against the DNA. TRBV12-2 is a pseudogene. CDR3 length equals 13 residues. The CDR3 DNA reads as TGTGCAAGTCGGAGGGAGGACACCGGGGAGCTGTTTTTT. The encoded protein is CASRREDTGELFF.

The J gene is TRBJ1-2, the V gene TRBV7-3; 7 bases match TRBD1. After removal of 5 bases from V and 3 bases from J, the junction contained 6 bases not matched to a gene. Germline assignment: CDR1 SGHTA and CDR2 FQGTGA. The CDR3 sequence is 14 residues long. Here the CDR3 DNA reads TGTGCCAGCAGCCACGGGACAGCCGACTATGGCTACACCTTC. Translating it yields CASSHGTADYGYTF. The full variable domain, in which reference TRBV7-3 and TRBJ1-2 provide the parts outside the CDR3, is GAGVSQTPSNKVTEKGKYVELRCDPISGHTALYWYRQSLGQGPEFLIYFQGTGAADDSGLPNDRFFAVRPEGSVSTLKIQRTERGDSAVYLCASSHGTADYGYTFGSGTRLTVV.